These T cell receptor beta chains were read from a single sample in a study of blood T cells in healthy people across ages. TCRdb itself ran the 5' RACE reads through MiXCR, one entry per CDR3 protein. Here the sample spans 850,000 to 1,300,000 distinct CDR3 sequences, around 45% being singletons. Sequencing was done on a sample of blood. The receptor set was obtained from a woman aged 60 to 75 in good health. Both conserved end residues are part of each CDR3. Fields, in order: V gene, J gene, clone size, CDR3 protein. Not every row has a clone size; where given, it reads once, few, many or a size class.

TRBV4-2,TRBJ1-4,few,CASSQDSGQGNEKLFF
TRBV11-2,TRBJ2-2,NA,CASSLGTSGMGGELFF
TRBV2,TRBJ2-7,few,CASSGDNSYEQYF
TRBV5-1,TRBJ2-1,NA,CASSPTLADNEQFF
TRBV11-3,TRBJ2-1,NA,CASSLGTGSEQFF
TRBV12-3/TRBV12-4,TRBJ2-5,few,CASSASEKETQYF
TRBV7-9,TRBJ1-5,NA,CASSFGPGQGYLSNQPQHF
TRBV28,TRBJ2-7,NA,CASTLGGPDYEQYF
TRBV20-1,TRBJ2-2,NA,CSAPLPGPGELFF
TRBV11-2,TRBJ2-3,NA,CASSLSPTIGRVQYF
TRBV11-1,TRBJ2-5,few,CASSSFGSDEGTQYF
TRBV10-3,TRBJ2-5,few,CAISEEGSVQETQYF
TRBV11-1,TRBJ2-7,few,CASSAGTGNEQYF
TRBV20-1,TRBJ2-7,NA,CSARDRFRSSYNEQYF
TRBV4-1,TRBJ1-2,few,CASSQDWGLTAGGYTF
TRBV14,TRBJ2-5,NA,CASSQDVGFTETQYF
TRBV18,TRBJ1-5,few,CASSPGTGSIDQPQHF
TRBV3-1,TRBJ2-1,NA,CASSQGRDYDPYNEQFF
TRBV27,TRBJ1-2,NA,CASSLNPRANYGYTF